These 21 T cell receptor beta chains were all obtained from the same sample, sequenced in a study of T cell repertoires in cytomegalovirus infection. TCRdb reprocessed the reads with MiXCR, giving one entry per CDR3 protein. Of about 160,000 distinct CDR3 sequences in the sample, roughly 22% were seen once. Their antigens are not known. This specimen was CD8+ T cells from cultured PBMCs, taken from culture after CMV antigen stimulation. Source of these receptors: a human donor in good health (CMV status not recorded). Some clones in this sample may be carry-over from other donors' samples.

The V call is TRBV4-1, the J call TRBJ2-1; 9 positions match TRBD2. The V gene's germline CDR1 is MGHRA and CDR2 YSYEKL. The trim removed 3 bases at V and 0 bases at J, leaving 6 bases unmatched. The CDR3 contains 17 residues. The CDR3 bases are TGCGCCAGCAGCCAGCCAGCGGGGGGATTCTCCTACAATGAGCAGTTCTTC. This codes for CASSQPAGGFSYNEQFF.

This clonotype was counted between two and nine times. The chain joins TRBV12-3 or TRBV12-4 to TRBJ1-4, with a weak D call TRBD1 (6 bases). CDR3 size: 15 residues. V shed 6 bases and J shed 5 bases, with 16 bases lying between them. As DNA, the CDR3 is TGTGCCAGCAGCACACCGGACAGAGCAAATGAAAAACTGTTTTTT. Protein sequence: CASSTPDRANEKLFF.

The chain carries TRBV7-8 and TRBJ2-7; the D is unclear. Trimming stripped 4 bases from V and 2 bases from J, with 12 bases between. CDR3 length: 14 amino acids. The germline V gene encodes CDR1 SGHVS and CDR2 FQNEAQ. The CDR3 region has the DNA TGTGCCAGCAGCTATAGGGCCGCGACCTACGAGCAGTACTTC. Its translation is CASSYRAATYEQYF.

This clonotype appeared many times. This sequence joins TRBV7-9 and TRBJ2-1, with 9 bases fitting TRBD1. The CDR3 loop spans 18 amino acids. Per the germline V gene, CDR1 is SEHNR and CDR2 is FQNEAQ (reference sequence). V gave up 4 bases and J gave up 4 bases; unmatched junction bases: 14. The CDR3 coding sequence is TGTGCCAGCAGCTCTCTGGCCGGACAGGGGAGATATTACAATGAGCAGTTCTTC. This encodes CASSSLAGQGRYYNEQFF.

The chain recombines TRBV7-8 with TRBJ1-1, with no clear D. The CDR3 loop spans 14 amino acids. With 0 bases removed from V and 2 bases from J, the gap between germline ends came to 7 bases. Germline loops: CDR1 SGHVS, CDR2 FQNEAQ. CDR3 region: CASSLAYVNTEAFF. CDR3 sequence (DNA): TGTGCCAGCAGCTTAGCTTACGTCAACACTGAAGCTTTCTTT.

This clonotype was seen a few times. The chain uses TRBV29-1 and TRBJ2-7; 10 bases are shared with TRBD1. Germline V gives CDR1 SQVTM, CDR2 ANQGSEA. V lost 3 bases, J lost 3 bases, and 8 bases stayed unmatched. The CDR3 contains 15 residues. In DNA form, the CDR3 reads TGCAGCGTTGAGGGGAGGGGACAGGGGAACTACGAGCAGTACTTC. It yields the protein CSVEGRGQGNYEQYF.

The rearrangement joins TRBV4-1 to TRBJ2-1, with D perhaps TRBD1 (6 bases). V was trimmed by 4 bases and J by 4 bases, leaving 14 bases between them. Germline V lookup: CDR1 MGHRA, CDR2 YSYEKL. CDR3 length: 15 residues. The CDR3 sequence is CASSPSRGRYNEQFF. The CDR3 nucleotides are TGCGCCAGCAGCCCGTCCAGGGGTCGATACAATGAGCAGTTCTTC.

This chain uses TRBV7-3 with TRBJ1-3; weak D call: TRBD1 (6 bases). There are 14 residues in the CDR3. Germline assignment: CDR1 SGHTA and CDR2 FQGTGA. V was clipped by 3 bases and J by 5 bases, with 11 bases between them. The CDR3 nucleotides are TGTGCCAGCAGCTTCCGGGACAACAGAAACACCATATATTTT. It encodes CASSFRDNRNTIYF.

The gene calls are TRBV9 and TRBJ1-2; D call uncertain. The CDR3 contains 12 residues. V lost 3 bases and J lost 8, with 11 bases in between. The germline V gene encodes CDR1 SGDLS and CDR2 YYNGEE. CDR3 sequence reads: CASSAGPLGYTF. The CDR3 DNA sequence: TGTGCCAGCAGCGCAGGACCACTGGGCTACACCTTC.

The gene calls are TRBV15 and TRBJ2-1; D remains unclear. The CDR3 is 11 residues long. Trimming took 2 bases from V and 9 from J, leaving 5 bases between them. Germline CDR1 is LNHNV and CDR2 is YYDKDF (reference sequence). The DNA for the CDR3 is TGTGCCACCAGCAGAAATGTTGAGCAGTTCTTC. Its protein is CATSRNVEQFF.

This chain links TRBV2 with TRBJ2-7; D is ambiguous. The V and J ends lost 1 base and 0 bases respectively, with 7 bases between them. Germline V gene sequence: CDR1 SNHLY, CDR2 FYNNEI. The CDR3 spans 14 residues. The CDR3 nucleotides are TGTGCCAGCAGTGAAGTCAGGAGCTCCTACGAGCAGTACTTC. It specifies CASSEVRSSYEQYF.

This clonotype was seen only a few times. This chain joins TRBV4-1 and TRBJ1-2; 7 nucleotides align to TRBD1. The ends lost 0 bases at V and 2 bases at J; junction bases unmatched: 3. CDR1 is MGHRA, CDR2 YSYEKL, per germline. CDR3 length equals 15 residues. For the CDR3, the DNA is TGCGCCAGCAGCCAAGATCCGGGACAGAACTATGGCTACACCTTC. It yields the protein CASSQDPGQNYGYTF.

The V and J genes are TRBV5-5 and TRBJ1-5; no definite D call. This CDR3 is 12 amino acids long. Trimming took 1 base from V and 5 from J, leaving 4 bases between them. Germline assignment: CDR1 SGHKS and CDR2 YYEKEE (reference sequence). The CDR3 coding sequence is TGTGCCAGCAGCTTGCCTTATCAGCCCCAGCATTTT. Residues: CASSLPYQPQHF.

This clonotype has a handful of counts. The chain couples TRBV6-6 to TRBJ2-4, with D possibly TRBD2 on 6 matching bases. Trimming pared 5 bases from V and 1 base from J, leaving 9 bases between. Germline-derived CDR1 and CDR2 are MNHNY and SVGAGI (reference sequence). The CDR3 is made up of 14 amino acids. The CDR3 spells CASSGGTAKNIQYF. In nucleotides, the CDR3 is TGTGCCAGCAGTGGGGGGACGGCCAAAAACATTCAGTACTTC.

This clonotype was observed a handful of times. The rearrangement uses TRBV25-1 and TRBJ1-5; no definite D call. Trimming took off 3 bases at V and 2 bases at J, with 5 bases between the two ends. The CDR3 has 13 residues. The germline CDR1 and CDR2 sequences are MGHDK and SYGVNS. CDR3 coding DNA: TGTGCCAGCAGTGACCACGGCAATCAGCCCCAGCATTTT. Protein product: CASSDHGNQPQHF.

The chain employs TRBV7-8 and TRBJ2-3; 7 positions agree with TRBD2. The CDR3 spans 16 residues. Germline-derived CDR1 and CDR2 are SGHVS and FQNEAQ. V was pared by 3 bases and J by 2 bases, with 8 bases of the junction left unmatched. As DNA, the CDR3 is TGTGCCAGCAGCTTTCTGGGACTACCGAACACAGATACGCAGTATTTT. Translation: CASSFLGLPNTDTQYF. Variable domain in full (rest from reference TRBV7-8 and TRBJ2-3): GAGVSQSPRYKVAKRGQDVALRCDPISGHVSLFWYQQALGQGPEFLTYFQNEAQLDKSGLPSDRFFAERPEGSVSTLKIQRTQQEDSAVYLCASSFLGLPNTDTQYFGPGTRLTVL.

This clonotype was picked up a small number of times. The chain combines TRBV27 with TRBJ2-3; the D gene is possibly TRBD1 (6 bases). Trimming left V 0 bases short and J 3 bases short, with 10 bases between. The CDR3 consists of 15 residues. Germline V gives CDR1 MNHEY, CDR2 SMNVEV (reference sequence). The CDR3 sequence: CASSLSRRGTDTQYF. CDR3 coding DNA: TGTGCCAGCAGTTTATCGCGCAGGGGAACAGATACGCAGTATTTT.

The V gene is TRBV11-2, the J gene TRBJ1-1, with a tentative D call TRBD1 (5 bases). The CDR3 has 12 residues. The germline gives CDR1 SGHAT, CDR2 FQNNGV. Trimming pared 2 bases from V and 8 bases from J, leaving 9 bases between. Here the CDR3 DNA reads TGTGCCAGCAGCTTACCCCGGGACGAAGCTTTCTTT. Residues: CASSLPRDEAFF.

This chain connects TRBV7-8 to TRBJ1-5, with D possibly being TRBD1 (5 bases). Germline V lookup: CDR1 SGHVS, CDR2 FQNEAQ. The CDR3 is 15 amino acids. Between the trimmed V and J ends, which lost 1 base and 3 bases, there was a span of 10 bases. CDR3 bases: TGTGCCAGCAGCTTAGACAGGAATAACAATCAGCCCCAGCATTTT. It yields the protein CASSLDRNNNQPQHF.

The V and J genes are TRBV12-3 or TRBV12-4 and TRBJ2-1; TRBD2 matches at 9 bases. The trim removed 7 bases at V and 5 bases at J, leaving 6 bases unmatched. The CDR3 has 14 residues. Here the CDR3 reads CASTRAGGNNEQFF. The CDR3 nucleotides read TGTGCCAGCACCCGCGCGGGGGGGAACAATGAGCAGTTCTTC.

Of note for this clonotype: The germline gene is not matched at one end of the junction; a read error may be the cause. The gene calls are TRBV12-3 or TRBV12-4 and TRBJ2-4, with D unclear. The CDR3 has 10 amino acids. The CDR3 DNA is TGTGCCTGCAGTGGCGACATTCAGTACTTC. Encoded protein: CACSGDIQYF.